This entry lists 24 T cell receptor beta chains sequenced from one sample in a study of cytomegalovirus exposure and HLA in healthy donors. Both 60 Vbeta primers and 13 Jbeta primers went into the PCR. Clones were read by immunoSEQ multiplex PCR, and TCRdb kept only the in-frame ones, dropping some. The table lists 85,000 to 100,000 clones, around 84% of them singletons, with 4.1% in the top ten. The sequenced sample was PBMCs. These receptors came from a woman aged 40 to 50 in good health and CMV-seropositive.

The gene calls are TRBV2 and TRBJ1-2; D may be TRBD1 (5 bases). This CDR3 comprises 13 residues. Germline assignment: CDR1 SNHLY and CDR2 FYNNEI. The germline V and J ends were trimmed by 6 bases and 4 bases, with 12 bases remaining between them. This CDR3 is CASRGEGTYGYTF. The CDR3 region has the DNA TGTGCCAGCAGGGGGGAGGGGACCTATGGCTACACCTTC.

This clone was seen more than once but under ten times. V and J are TRBV18 and TRBJ2-7; no clear D gene. The CDR3 sequence is 15 residues long. The ends were cut back, 1 base at V and 2 bases at J, with 12 bases in the middle. Per germline, CDR1 KGHSH and CDR2 LQKENI. The CDR3 is CASSPREIPPYEQYF. Here the CDR3 DNA reads TGTGCCAGCTCACCACGAGAGATTCCACCCTACGAGCAGTACTTC.

The chain couples TRBV28 to TRBJ2-1; D might be TRBD2 (5 bases). The V end lost 7 bases, the J end lost 2 bases, and 21 bases lay between the germline ends. This CDR3 has 17 amino acids. Per the germline V gene, CDR1 is MDHEN and CDR2 is SYDVKM. CDR3 residues: CASTRGSLLGAYNEQFF. CDR3 sequence (DNA): TGTGCCAGCACCCGAGGGTCTCTACTAGGCGCCTACAATGAGCAGTTCTTC.

The chain has TRBV27 and TRBJ1-1, with 7 bases aligning to TRBD1. Germline-derived CDR1 and CDR2 are MNHEY and SMNVEV (reference sequence). Trimming removed 3 bases from V and 1 base from J; junction bases left unmatched: 5. This CDR3 comprises 15 residues. The CDR3 DNA reads TGTGCCAGCAGTTTGCTGGGACAGCCGAACACTGAAGCTTTCTTT. Translation gives CASSLLGQPNTEAFF.

The chain has TRBV19 and TRBJ2-1; TRBD1 is a possible D gene (6 bases). Germline V CDR1 and CDR2: LNHDA, SQIVND (reference sequence). The V end lost 5 bases, the J end lost 4 bases, and 21 bases lay between the germline ends. The CDR3 sequence is 17 residues long. In DNA form, the CDR3 reads TGTGCCAGTAGTCACCAACCGACAGGCGGGCCTTACAATGAGCAGTTCTTC. Its translation: CASSHQPTGGPYNEQFF.

The rearrangement joins TRBV6-1 to TRBJ2-2; 7 bases are a match to TRBD2. CDR3 length: 15 amino acids. V lost 11 bases to trimming and J lost 3 bases; unmatched junction nucleotides: 12. Germline V gene data show CDR1 as MNHNS and CDR2 as SASEGT. The CDR3 sequence: CAYGSEAGDTGELFF. The CDR3 bases are TGTGCCTACGGGTCGGAGGCGGGAGACACCGGGGAGCTGTTTTTT.

The chain employs TRBV4-1 and TRBJ2-7, with D possibly matching TRBD2 (6 bases). The V end was cut by 1 base, the J end by 5 bases, with 21 bases between. The germline V gene encodes CDR1 MGHRA and CDR2 YSYEKL. The CDR3 is made up of 17 amino acids. CDR3 nucleotides: TGCGCCAGCAGCCAAGGAAAGGGACTCCCCGTGTGGGACGAGCAGTACTTC. Its translation: CASSQGKGLPVWDEQYF.

This clone was counted only a few times. The V call is TRBV7-2, the J call TRBJ2-5; D possibly corresponds to TRBD1 (5 bases). The CDR3 runs 17 residues. V was cut by 2 bases and J by 5 bases, with 21 bases left in between. CDR1 and CDR2 (germline): SGHTA, FQGNSA. The CDR3 sequence: CASSLFRRDGHWETQYF. CDR3 coding DNA: TGTGCCAGCAGCTTATTCCGCAGGGATGGGCACTGGGAGACCCAGTACTTC.

A note on this clone: At one boundary the junction diverges from the germline segment, which might be a read error. This sample also contains other DNA sequences that code for the same CDR3. The V call is TRBV6-6, the J call TRBJ2-3; TRBD2 matches at 10 bases. Germline CDR1 MNHNY, CDR2 SVGAGI (reference sequence). The CDR3 is made up of 16 amino acids. The CDR3 loop is CASSYKAGGTTDTQYF. The CDR3, as DNA: TGTGCCAGCAGTTACAAAGCGGGGGGGACCACAGATACACAGTATTTT.

The chain combines TRBV7-9 with TRBJ2-2, with 10 bases aligning to TRBD2. The CDR3 is 19 residues long. The V and J ends lost 4 bases and 1 base, in that order; junction bases with no gene match: 12. Germline V gene sequence: CDR1 SEHNR, CDR2 FQNEAQ (reference sequence). CDR3: CASSSTPTSGVKNTGELFF. The CDR3 coding sequence is TGTGCCAGCAGCTCCACCCCTACTAGCGGGGTAAAGAACACCGGGGAGCTGTTTTTT.

V gene TRBV4-1 combines with J gene TRBJ2-1; D is unresolved. Germline V CDR1 and CDR2: MGHRA, YSYEKL. CDR3 length: 12 residues. With 2 bases removed from V and 7 bases from J, the gap between germline ends came to 6 bases. The CDR3 bases are TGCGCCAGCAGCCAATCTAGGAATGAGCAGTTCTTC. Its protein is CASSQSRNEQFF.

This rearrangement joins TRBV5-1 to TRBJ2-7; 8 bases agree with TRBD2. V was clipped by 6 bases and J by 3 bases; unmatched bases: 17. In germline, CDR1 is SGHRS, CDR2 YFSETQ. The CDR3 loop spans 17 amino acids. The CDR3 is CASKEVSGTWSHYEQYF. Written as DNA, the CDR3 is TGCGCCAGCAAGGAGGTTAGCGGGACTTGGAGCCACTACGAGCAGTACTTC. Full variable domain (rest looked up from reference TRBV5-1 and TRBJ2-7): KAGVTQTPRYLIKTRGQQVTLSCSPISGHRSVSWYQQTPGQGLQFLFEYFSETQRNKGNFPGRFSGRQFSNSRSEMNVSTLELGDSALYLCASKEVSGTWSHYEQYFGPGTRLTVT.

The sample holds a few counts of this clone. The gene calls are TRBV11-1 and TRBJ2-5, with D maybe TRBD1 (6 bases). This CDR3 region has 17 residues. The germline gives CDR1 SGHAT, CDR2 FQDESV (reference sequence). Deletions cut 1 base from V and 5 bases from J, with 20 bases between. The CDR3 reads CASSLGGGTLISETQYF. The CDR3 DNA reads TGTGCCAGCAGCTTAGGAGGTGGGACACTGATTTCTGAGACCCAGTACTTC. The complete variable domain, with remaining parts taken from reference TRBV11-1 and TRBJ2-5, reads EAEVAQSPRYKITEKSQAVAFWCDPISGHATLYWYRQILGQGPELLVQFQDESVVDDSQLPKDRFSAERLKGVDSTLKIQPAELGDSAMYLCASSLGGGTLISETQYFGPGTRLLVL.

The V and J genes are TRBV28 and TRBJ2-1; 8 bases are shared with TRBD2. V shed 3 bases, J shed 3 bases, and the junction held 4 bases outside the gene matches. The CDR3 length is 15 residues. The germline V gene encodes CDR1 MDHEN and CDR2 SYDVKM. The chain's CDR3 is CASSFISGGYNEQFF. The CDR3 DNA follows: TGTGCCAGCAGTTTCATCAGCGGGGGCTACAATGAGCAGTTCTTC.

This chain uses TRBV4-2 with TRBJ2-3; perhaps TRBD1 as D (5 bases). Per germline, CDR1 LGHNA and CDR2 YNFKEQ. The CDR3 loop spans 14 amino acids. The V gene lost 0 bases and the J gene lost 8 bases, with 12 bases spanning the gap. The CDR3 sequence is CASSQDERGGTQYF. CDR3 nucleotides: TGTGCCAGCAGCCAAGATGAAAGGGGCGGTACGCAGTATTTT.

This clone occurred many times. This chain links TRBV4-1 with TRBJ2-7; tentatively, D is TRBD2 (6 bases). CDR1 and CDR2 (germline): MGHRA, YSYEKL. The V and J ends lost 0 bases and 0 bases respectively, with 15 bases between them. This CDR3 has 17 amino acids. CDR3 protein: CASSQEGWTTLSYEQYF. Written as DNA, the CDR3 is TGCGCCAGCAGCCAAGAAGGTTGGACTACCCTCTCCTACGAGCAGTACTTC.

This chain joins TRBV4-2 and TRBJ2-2; D is possibly TRBD2 (5 bases). CDR1 is LGHNA and CDR2 is YNFKEQ in the germline V gene. Trimming left V 1 base short and J 2 bases short, with 11 bases between. The CDR3 has 16 amino acids. In DNA form, the CDR3 reads TGTGCCAGCAGCCAAGGAAGGACTGACAACACCGGGGAGCTGTTTTTT. This codes for CASSQGRTDNTGELFF.

CDR3 sequence: CASSPRPTVWDQETQYF. In nucleotides, the CDR3 is TGTGCCAGCAGCCCCCGACCGACAGTATGGGACCAAGAGACCCAGTACTTC. The chain combines TRBV9 with TRBJ2-5, with a tentative D call TRBD1 (5 bases). Deletions cut 4 bases from V and 0 bases from J, with 19 bases between. CDR1 is SGDLS and CDR2 is YYNGEE in the germline V gene. The CDR3 covers 17 residues. Complete variable domain (other parts from reference TRBV9 and TRBJ2-5): DSGVTQTPKHLITATGQRVTLRCSPRSGDLSVYWYQQSLDQGLQFLIQYYNGEERAKGNILERFSAQQFPDLHSELNLSSLELGDSALYFCASSPRPTVWDQETQYFGPGTRLLVL.

This rearrangement joins TRBV5-1 to TRBJ2-6; D may be TRBD2 (5 bases). CDR1 SGHRS and CDR2 YFSETQ come from the germline V gene. CDR3 length: 15 residues. V was trimmed by 3 bases and J by 3 bases, leaving 10 bases between them. The CDR3 spells CASSSRTGGANVLTF. The CDR3 nucleotides are TGCGCCAGCAGCTCTAGGACTGGTGGGGCCAACGTCCTGACTTTC.

The rearrangement joins TRBV6-4 to TRBJ2-3; TRBD2 agrees at 11 bases. Germline CDR1 reads MRHNA; CDR2 reads SNTAGT. The junction had 4 bases not matched to a gene; V was cut back by 4 bases and J by 1 base. There are 16 residues in the CDR3. This CDR3 is CASSVSTSGGTDTQYF. CDR3 in DNA: TGTGCCAGCAGTGTTTCGACTAGCGGGGGCACAGATACGCAGTATTTT.

With regard to this clone: No DNA is shown, since the ends of the CDR3 on it are uncertain; the CDR3 is the one TCRdb lists. The J gene is TRBJ2-2, the V gene TRBV7-2; the tabulated D call, TRBD2, remains unverified against the DNA. The CDR3 spans 15 residues, counting both ends. Germline-derived CDR1 and CDR2 are SGHTA and FQGNSA. Here the CDR3 reads CASSFFVLGTGELFF.

The chain recombines TRBV28 with TRBJ1-2, with D possibly being TRBD1 (6 bases). The V and J ends lost 5 bases and 5 bases respectively, with 18 bases between them. The CDR3 is 15 residues long. Germline CDR1 and CDR2: MDHEN and SYDVKM. This chain's CDR3 is CASSATGQELYGYTF. As DNA, the CDR3 is TGTGCCAGCAGTGCGACGGGACAAGAGCTATATGGCTACACCTTC.

The chain recombines TRBV19 with TRBJ1-1; 7 bases are shared with TRBD1. J lost 1 base, V lost 7 bases, and 6 bases had no gene match. Per germline, CDR1 LNHDA and CDR2 SQIVND (reference sequence). This CDR3 has 14 amino acids. CDR3 nucleotide sequence: TGTGCCAGTACCTCGAGGGGGCAGAACACTGAAGCTTTCTTT. Protein: CASTSRGQNTEAFF.

The chain joins TRBV18 to TRBJ2-3; TRBD1 might be the D (6 bases). This CDR3 is 16 amino acids long. The V and J ends lost 4 bases and 3 bases respectively, with 17 bases between them. The V gene's germline CDR1 is KGHSH and CDR2 LQKENI. The CDR3 reads CASSLTNRARTDTQYF. CDR3 in DNA: TGTGCCAGCTCACTAACCAACAGGGCAAGAACAGATACGCAGTATTTT.